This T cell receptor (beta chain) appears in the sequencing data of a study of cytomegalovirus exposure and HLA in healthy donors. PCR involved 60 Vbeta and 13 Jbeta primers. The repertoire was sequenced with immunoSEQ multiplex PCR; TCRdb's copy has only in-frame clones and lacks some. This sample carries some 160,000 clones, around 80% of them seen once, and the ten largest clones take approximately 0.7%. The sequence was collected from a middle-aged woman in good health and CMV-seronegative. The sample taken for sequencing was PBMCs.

The CDR3 DNA reads as TGTGCCAGCATCTGGCCCCCTTTCGGCACAGATACGCAGTATTTT. As protein: CASIWPPFGTDTQYF. The chain carries TRBV27 and TRBJ2-3; D uncertain. Trimming took off 7 bases at V and 1 base at J, with 15 bases between the two ends. The CDR3 spans 15 residues. Germline V gene lookup returns CDR1 MNHEY and CDR2 SMNVEV (reference sequence).